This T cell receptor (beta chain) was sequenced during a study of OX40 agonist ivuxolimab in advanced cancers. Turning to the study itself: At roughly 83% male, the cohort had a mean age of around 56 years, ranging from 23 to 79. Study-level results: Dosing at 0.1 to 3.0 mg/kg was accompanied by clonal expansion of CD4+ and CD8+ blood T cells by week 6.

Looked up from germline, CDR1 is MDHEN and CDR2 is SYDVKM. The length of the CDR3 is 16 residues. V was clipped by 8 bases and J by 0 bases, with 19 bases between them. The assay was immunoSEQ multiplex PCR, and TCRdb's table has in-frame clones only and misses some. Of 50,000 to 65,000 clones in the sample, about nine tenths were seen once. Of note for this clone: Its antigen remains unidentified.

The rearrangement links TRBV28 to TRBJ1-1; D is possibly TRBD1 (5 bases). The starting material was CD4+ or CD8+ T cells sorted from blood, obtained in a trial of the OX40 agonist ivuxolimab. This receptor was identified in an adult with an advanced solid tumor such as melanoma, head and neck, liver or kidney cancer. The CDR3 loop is CASSLRGVLLNTEAFF. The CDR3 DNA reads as TGTGCCAGCTCCCTACGGGGGGTGCTCTTGAACACTGAAGCTTTCTTT.